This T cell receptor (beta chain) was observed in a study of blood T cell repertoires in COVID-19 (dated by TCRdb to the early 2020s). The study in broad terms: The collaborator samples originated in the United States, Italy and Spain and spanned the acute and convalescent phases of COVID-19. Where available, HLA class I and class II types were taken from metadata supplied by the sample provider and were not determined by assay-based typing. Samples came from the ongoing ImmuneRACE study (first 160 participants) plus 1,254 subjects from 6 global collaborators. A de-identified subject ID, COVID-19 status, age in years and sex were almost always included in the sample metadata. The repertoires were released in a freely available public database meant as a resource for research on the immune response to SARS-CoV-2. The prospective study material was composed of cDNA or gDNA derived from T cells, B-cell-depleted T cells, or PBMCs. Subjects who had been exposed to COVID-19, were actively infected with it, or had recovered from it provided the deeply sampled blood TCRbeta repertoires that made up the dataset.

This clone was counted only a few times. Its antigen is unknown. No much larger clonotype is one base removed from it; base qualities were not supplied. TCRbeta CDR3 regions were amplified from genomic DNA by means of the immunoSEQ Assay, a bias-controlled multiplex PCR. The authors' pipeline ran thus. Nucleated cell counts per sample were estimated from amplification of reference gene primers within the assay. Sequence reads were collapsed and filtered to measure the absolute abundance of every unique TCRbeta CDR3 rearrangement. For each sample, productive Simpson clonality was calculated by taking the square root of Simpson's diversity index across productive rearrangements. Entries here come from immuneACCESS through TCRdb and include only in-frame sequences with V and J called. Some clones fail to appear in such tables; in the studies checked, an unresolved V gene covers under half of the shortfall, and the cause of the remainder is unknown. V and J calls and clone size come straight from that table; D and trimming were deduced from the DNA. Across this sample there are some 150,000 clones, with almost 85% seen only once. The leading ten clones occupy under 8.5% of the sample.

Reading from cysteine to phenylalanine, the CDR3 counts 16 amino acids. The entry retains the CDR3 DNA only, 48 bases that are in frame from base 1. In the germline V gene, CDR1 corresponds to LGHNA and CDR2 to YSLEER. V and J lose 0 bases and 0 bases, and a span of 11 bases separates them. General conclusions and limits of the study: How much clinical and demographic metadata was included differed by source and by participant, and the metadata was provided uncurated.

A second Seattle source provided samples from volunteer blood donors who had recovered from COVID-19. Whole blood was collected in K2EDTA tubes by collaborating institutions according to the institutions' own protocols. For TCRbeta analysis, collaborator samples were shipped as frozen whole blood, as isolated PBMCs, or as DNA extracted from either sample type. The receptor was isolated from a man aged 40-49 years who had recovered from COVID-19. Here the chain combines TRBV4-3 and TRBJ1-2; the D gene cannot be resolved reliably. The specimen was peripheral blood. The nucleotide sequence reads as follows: TGCGCCAGCAGCCAAGATCGTCGGAGAACTAACTATGGCTACACCTTC. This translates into CASSQDRRRTNYGYTF.